The sequence of this TCR beta chain was determined in a study of Graves' ophthalmopathy and Graves' hyperthyroidism. Study-wide points: Blood also carried most expanded thyroid clonotypes exceeding 0.001 frequency. The model reached 70% to 71% sensitivity and roughly 76% specificity for predicting ophthalmopathy progression.

Clinical symptoms, serum thyroxine, TRAb, thyroid ultrasound and orbital computed tomography formed the basis of diagnosis. PBMCs came from approximately 9.6 ml of fresh peripheral blood. The V end lost 5 bases, the J end lost 4 bases, and 14 bases lay between the germline ends. This CDR3 has 14 amino acids. The germline CDR1 and CDR2 sequences are LNHNV and YYDKDF (reference sequence). This clonotype has a count of ten or more. Its antigen is as yet unknown. RNA transcripts provided the template for amplifying TCR beta CDR3 regions. RT-PCR was first run with HTBI primers, then multiplex PCR in a second round. TCRdb reprocessed the multiplex PCR reads with MiXCR, giving one entry per CDR3 protein. The sample has 240,000 or so distinct CDR3 sequences, around 50% seen once.

The source material was peripheral blood. This TCR derives from an adult man with Graves' ophthalmopathy. The rearrangement links TRBV15 to TRBJ1-2; D is possibly TRBD1 (5 bases). CDR3: CATSAWGWLYGYTF. The CDR3 DNA reads as TGTGCCACCAGCGCCTGGGGCTGGCTCTATGGCTACACCTTC.